This TCR beta chain was sequenced during a study of cytomegalovirus exposure and HLA in healthy donors. Regarding the study as a whole: Later work showed greater clonal expansion in HLA-associated TCR beta chains than in equally common others. Reports showed the classifier diagnosing cytomegalovirus status with high specificity and sensitivity.

These donors counted as nominally healthy when sampled, but unrecorded immune exposures were likely. The PCR made use of 60 Vbeta and 13 Jbeta primers. Sequencing used immunoSEQ multiplex PCR; TCRdb keeps in-frame clones, though not all of them. The ten top clones account for 1% to 1.5%, within a sample of about 160,000 clones. Germline-derived CDR1 and CDR2 are MNHEY and SVGAGI. V lost 4 bases, J lost 2 bases, and 12 bases lay in between. The CDR3 is 14 amino acids. Concerning this clone itself: What it recognizes is unknown.

The rearrangement links TRBV6-5 to TRBJ2-7; D is unclear. The origin of this receptor is a woman in her sixties or seventies in good health and CMV-seronegative. Source material: PBMCs. This CDR3 is CASSSPGRPYEQYF. CDR3 DNA sequence: TGTGCCAGCAGTTCCCCCGGCAGGCCCTACGAGCAGTACTTC.